The rows below give T cell receptor beta chains drawn from one sample of a study of T cell repertoires in cytomegalovirus infection. These receptors' antigens are unknown. TCRdb independently ran MiXCR on the reads; one entry per CDR3 protein. The repertoire includes about 900,000 distinct CDR3 sequences, 31% of them detected once, and over 11% sits in the top ten. The material sequenced was cultured CD8+ T cells from PBMCs, taken from culture after CMV antigen stimulation. The receptors stem from a human donor in good health (CMV status not recorded). Some clones in this sample may be carry-over from other donors' samples. Both conserved end residues are part of each CDR3. Fields, in order: V gene, clone size, J gene, D gene, CDR3 protein, CDR3 DNA. A D gene is named only where the DNA matches it firmly. Size tells how often a clone was seen (once, few, many) or the class of an expanded clone, and some rows leave it out.

>TRBV7-6|.|TRBJ1-2|.
CASSLAGTRTNYGFTF
TGTGCCAGCAGCTTAGCGGGGACAAGAACTAACTATGGCTTCACCTTC
>TRBV6-2/TRBV6-3|.|TRBJ2-1|TRBD2
CASSYRGVYYNEQFF
TGTGCCAGCAGTTACCGGGGGGTCTACTACAATGAGCAGTTCTTC
>TRBV6-6|.|TRBJ2-2|TRBD2
CASSYLNIGLESTGELFF
TGTGCCAGCAGCTACCTGAACATCGGACTAGAAAGCACCGGGGAGCTGTTTTTT
>TRBV28|.|TRBJ2-6|.
CASTPNLNGANVLTF
TGTGCCAGCACTCCGAACCTCAACGGGGCCAACGTCCTGACTTTC
>TRBV11-2|few|TRBJ1-1|.
CASSLDGGVNTEAFF
TGTGCCAGCAGCTTAGATGGTGGGGTGAACACTGAAGCTTTCTTT
>TRBV20-1|few|TRBJ2-1|TRBD2
CSAGTSGGSVEQFF
TGCAGTGCTGGGACTAGCGGGGGGTCGGTGGAGCAGTTCTTC
>TRBV6-1|.|TRBJ1-5|.
CASTYGALGGAQHF
TGTGCCAGCACCTACGGAGCCTTGGGAGGGGCTCAGCATTTT
>TRBV12-5|many|TRBJ1-1|.
CASGSTIETGNTEAFF
TGTGCTAGTGGCTCTACCATCGAGACAGGGAACACTGAAGCTTTCTTT
>TRBV6-5|few|TRBJ2-2|.
CASSYSSSSPNTGELFF
TGTGCCAGCAGTTACTCGAGCAGCAGTCCGAACACCGGGGAGCTGTTTTTT
>TRBV6-2/TRBV6-3|few|TRBJ2-1|.
CASDTSGGYSYNEQFF
TGTGCCAGCGACACCTCTGGCGGTTACTCCTACAATGAGCAGTTCTTC
>TRBV12-3/TRBV12-4|few|TRBJ1-1|.
CASSLSSRSAVNTEAFF
TGTGCCAGCAGTTTATCCTCGCGGTCCGCGGTGAACACTGAAGCTTTCTTT
>TRBV15|few|TRBJ2-2|.
CATRRRAPGELFF
TGTGCCACCAGAAGAAGGGCGCCCGGGGAGCTGTTTTTT
>TRBV12-3/TRBV12-4|many|TRBJ1-1|.
CASSFWESGGPEAFF
TGTGCCAGCAGTTTTTGGGAAAGCGGGGGACCTGAAGCTTTCTTT
>TRBV7-8|many|TRBJ2-7|.
CASSVGQSYEQYF
TGTGCCAGCAGCGTCGGACAGTCCTACGAGCAGTACTTC
>TRBV7-2|many|TRBJ2-7|.
CASSLDGLASRVEQYF
TGTGCCAGCAGCTTAGACGGTTTAGCCTCCAGAGTGGAGCAGTACTTC
>TRBV7-6|many|TRBJ1-1|.
CASSLLGGSAVNTEAFF
TGTGCCAGCAGCTTACTCGGGGGGTCTGCGGTCAACACTGAAGCTTTCTTT
>TRBV12-3/TRBV12-4|.|TRBJ2-5|TRBD1
CASGVPWGTGLEETQYF
TGTGCCAGCGGAGTTCCTTGGGGGACAGGACTTGAAGAGACCCAGTACTTC
>TRBV7-2|few|TRBJ2-2|.
CASSHPGVGELFF
TGTGCCAGCAGCCATCCAGGGGTCGGGGAGCTGTTTTTT
>TRBV2|.|TRBJ1-2|TRBD1
CASSVQRGLKDYGYTF
TGTGCCAGCAGTGTCCAAAGGGGGCTAAAGGACTATGGCTACACCTTC
>TRBV27|.|TRBJ2-1|.
CASSFSVVYNEQFF
TGTGCCAGCAGTTTCAGTGTAGTCTACAATGAGCAGTTCTTC
>TRBV2|.|TRBJ1-1|TRBD1
CASGDRGLGDTEAFF
TGTGCCAGCGGGGACAGGGGGCTAGGGGACACTGAAGCTTTCTTT
>TRBV6-2/TRBV6-3|.|TRBJ1-1|TRBD1
CASSYLALTGAVNTEAFF
TGTGCCAGCAGTTACTTAGCCCTGACAGGGGCTGTGAACACTGAAGCTTTCTTT